What follows describes a single T cell receptor beta chain. This sample was taken from a study of blood T cell repertoires in COVID-19. Original methodology: Amplification of reference gene primers provided the estimated nucleated cell counts. Method: immunoSEQ multiplex PCR; TCRdb's copy keeps in-frame clones and lacks some. Clonal size and the V and J genes are those of that table, whereas D and trimming came from the DNA. The sample has roughly 130,000 clones; 70% to 85% are singletons. Material for sequencing was peripheral blood. This TCR came from a woman older than 75 with acute or convalescent COVID-19.

CDR3 amino acids: CASGDRTRENGYTF. The CDR3 DNA reads TGTGCCAGTGGGGACAGGACCCGGGAGAATGGCTACACCTTC. The genes are TRBV19 and TRBJ1-2; TRBD1 aligns across 8 bases. V was clipped by 8 bases and J by 6 bases; unmatched bases: 11. Germline V gene lookup returns CDR1 LNHDA and CDR2 SQIVND (reference sequence). This CDR3 comprises 14 residues.